This T cell receptor (beta chain) is drawn from a study of response to subunit inactivated influenza vaccine. On this clonotype: Its antigen is unidentified.

From the RT-PCR reads, TCRdb called clonotypes with MiXCR, one entry per CDR3 protein. The sample contains hundreds of thousands of distinct CDR3 sequences, 14% of which appear only once. Findings and caveats of the study: With each seasonal influenza vaccination, the authors suggested, few new T cells are recruited.

The germline gives CDR1 SGHRS, CDR2 YFSETQ. V lost 5 bases to trimming and J lost 1 base; unmatched junction nucleotides: 10. The CDR3 sequence is 16 residues long. The TCR was taken from a man aged 50 to 60 who received an inactivated influenza vaccine. The genes are TRBV5-1 and TRBJ2-5; 8 nucleotides align to TRBD2. Sequencing used PBMCs from blood, obtained less than 15 days before vaccination. The CDR3 region is CASRKGGGGRQETQYF. For the CDR3, the DNA is TGCGCCAGCAGGAAAGGCGGCGGGGGGCGCCAAGAGACCCAGTACTTC.